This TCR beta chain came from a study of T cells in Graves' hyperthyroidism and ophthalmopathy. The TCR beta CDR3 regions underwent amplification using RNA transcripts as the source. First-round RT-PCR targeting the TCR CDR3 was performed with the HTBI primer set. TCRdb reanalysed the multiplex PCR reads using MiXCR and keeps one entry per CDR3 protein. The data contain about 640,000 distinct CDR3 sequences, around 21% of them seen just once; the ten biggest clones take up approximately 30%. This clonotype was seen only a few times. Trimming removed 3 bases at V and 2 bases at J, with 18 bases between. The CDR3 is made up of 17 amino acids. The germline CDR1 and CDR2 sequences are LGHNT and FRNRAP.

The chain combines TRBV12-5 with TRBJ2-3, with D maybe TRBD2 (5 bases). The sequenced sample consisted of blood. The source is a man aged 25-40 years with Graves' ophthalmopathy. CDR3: CASGFSPYSGDTDTQYF. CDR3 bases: TGTGCTAGTGGTTTCTCCCCTTACTCCGGGGACACAGATACGCAGTATTTT.